The 17 T cell receptor beta chains below were found in one sample sequenced in a study of HIV-infected children after antiretroviral therapy interruption (dated by TCRdb to between 2018 and 2020). The method behind the library was 3' RACE. TCRdb lists the instrument as Illumina MiSeq. TCR libraries were generated from RNA by a 3' RACE protocol incorporating unique molecular identifiers so that PCR amplification bias could be corrected. TCRdb handled the public reads itself, with Q25 trimming in fastp and clone calling in MiXCR, and kept productive beta chains. Every CDR3 protein is listed once, alongside the most common genes and DNA of its rows. Here the sample has approximately 89,000 distinct CDR3 sequences; around 6.9% occur a single time. The ten largest make up roughly 1% of the sample. Explained via the paper, the treatment or condition label denotes: PENTA 11 planned treatment interruption arm or continuous ART arm.

This sample comprised CD45RA+ CD4+ T cells from PBMCs, pooled from several time points, obtained from a donor given antiretroviral therapy, either interrupted or continuous. The intended sense of this specimen's cell subset or site label: naive CD4+ CD45RA+ CD45RO- T cells. These receptors originate from a pool of human donors with HIV.

V usage is TRBV6-2 or TRBV6-3 and J usage is TRBJ1-2, with unresolved D. Trimming took off 2 bases at V and 12 bases at J, with 13 bases between the two ends. CDR1 is MNHEY, CDR2 SVGEGT, per germline. This CDR3 has 12 amino acids. CDR3 in DNA: TGTGCCAGCAGTTACGTGGACCGAGATGACACCTTC. Protein product: CASSYVDRDDTF.

This clonotype was observed at least ten times. V is TRBV5-4 and J is TRBJ1-2; D remains unclear. CDR3 length: 13 residues. V lost 1 base and J lost 1, with 5 bases in between. CDR1 SGHNT and CDR2 YYREEE come from the germline V gene (reference sequence). The DNA of the CDR3 is TGTGCCAGCAGCTTGCACGGTAACTATGGCTACACCTTC. Its translation: CASSLHGNYGYTF.

This clonotype was picked up a small number of times. The gene calls are TRBV12-3 or TRBV12-4 and TRBJ1-6; 8 bases match TRBD1. V was pared by 3 bases and J by 9 bases, with 7 bases of the junction left unmatched. This CDR3 region has 15 residues. The CDR3 loop reads CASSFNSGGGSPLHF. CDR3 in DNA: TGTGCCAGCAGTTTTAATTCAGGGGGCGGTTCACCCCTCCACTTT.

This clonotype was counted ten times or more. The chain is built from TRBV7-4 and TRBJ2-3; D tentatively reads TRBD1 or TRBD2 (6 bases each). CDR1 is SGHVT and CDR2 is SQSDAQ in the germline V gene. The germline V and J ends were trimmed by 0 bases and 0 bases, with 13 bases remaining between them. The CDR3 covers 17 residues. The CDR3 DNA follows: TGTGCCAGCAGCTTAGCGGGCTTAGGGGGGAGCACAGATACGCAGTATTTT. It translates to CASSLAGLGGSTDTQYF.

This clonotype was observed at least ten times. The chain recombines TRBV12-3 or TRBV12-4 with TRBJ2-2; D possibly corresponds to TRBD1 (5 bases). The CDR3 loop spans 14 amino acids. Trimming pared 6 bases from V and 2 bases from J, leaving 10 bases between. The CDR3 loop is CASSLQANTGELFF. CDR3 bases: TGTGCCAGCAGCCTACAGGCTAACACCGGGGAGCTGTTTTTT.

This sequence joins TRBV6-2 or TRBV6-3 and TRBJ1-5; D is undetermined. Germline loops: CDR1 MNHEY, CDR2 SVGEGT. The V end was cut by 6 bases, the J end by 4 bases, with 10 bases between. CDR3 length: 13 amino acids. This CDR3 reads CASRLTNNQPQHF. CDR3 in DNA: TGTGCCAGCAGGCTTACCAATAATCAGCCCCAGCATTTT.

V usage is TRBV5-6 and J usage is TRBJ2-3; TRBD1 aligns across 8 bases. The J segment lost 4 bases and the V segment lost 0 bases, leaving 7 bases of the junction unmatched. There are 16 residues in the CDR3. CDR1 is SGHDT, CDR2 YYEEEE, per germline. CDR3 DNA: TGTGCCAGCAGCTTGGGAGTGACAGGGGTTTCAGATACGCAGTATTTT. Encoded protein: CASSLGVTGVSDTQYF.

In this sample, this clonotype turned up many times. The chain is built from TRBV20-1 and TRBJ2-4; D assignment may be TRBD1 or TRBD2 (6 bases each). CDR1 and CDR2 from the germline V gene are DFQATT and SNEGSKA (reference sequence). The CDR3 is 15 amino acids. Trimming took off 6 bases at V and 4 bases at J, with 19 bases between the two ends. CDR3 amino acids: CSATERGAVKNIQYF. In DNA, the CDR3 is TGCAGTGCGACGGAGAGGGGGGCGGTTAAAAACATTCAGTACTTC.

V is TRBV20-1 and J is TRBJ2-7; 11 bases align to TRBD1. The germline gives CDR1 DFQATT, CDR2 SNEGSKA (reference sequence). The CDR3 totals 17 residues. DNA for the CDR3: TGCAGCGTTGAAGACCGATTCGGACAGGGGGCGTCGGTGGAGCAGTACTTC. Amino acid sequence: CSVEDRFGQGASVEQYF.

This chain joins TRBV7-2 and TRBJ1-1; D gene uncertain. There are 13 residues in the CDR3. Germline values: CDR1 SGHTA, CDR2 FQGNSA. V was cut by 6 bases and J by 1 base, with 9 bases left in between. This chain's CDR3 is CASSRTRNTEAFF. CDR3 in DNA: TGTGCCAGCAGTCGTACTAGGAACACTGAAGCTTTCTTT.

This clonotype has ten or more counts. The chain couples TRBV29-1 to TRBJ1-3, with D uncertain. This CDR3 is 13 amino acids long. Trimming took 3 bases from V and 0 from J, leaving 6 bases between them. Looked up from germline, CDR1 is SQVTM and CDR2 is ANQGSEA. CDR3 sequence (DNA): TGCAGCGTTGAGGTGGCCTCTGGAAACACCATATATTTT. This codes for CSVEVASGNTIYF.

Ten or more counts support this clonotype. The chain joins TRBV10-3 to TRBJ1-5, with D unresolved. Germline assignment: CDR1 ENHRY and CDR2 SYGVKD. The CDR3 extends over 15 amino acids. Between the trimmed V and J ends, which lost 4 bases and 1 base, there was a span of 11 bases. The CDR3 region is CAISVGEESNQPQHF. The CDR3 coding sequence is TGTGCCATCAGTGTCGGCGAGGAGAGCAATCAGCCCCAGCATTTT.

This clonotype appeared a few times. The V gene is TRBV20-1, the J gene TRBJ2-1; a possible D gene is TRBD2 (5 bases). The V gene lost 3 bases and the J gene lost 2 bases, with 17 bases spanning the gap. CDR1 is DFQATT, CDR2 SNEGSKA, per germline (reference sequence). CDR3 length equals 16 residues. CDR3 bases: TGCAGTGCTAGGGAGTATCGCGGGCGAGCCTACAATGAGCAGTTCTTC. Its translation: CSAREYRGRAYNEQFF.

This clonotype was found many times. This chain joins TRBV5-1 and TRBJ2-1; the D is unclear. The CDR3 totals 13 residues. In germline, CDR1 is SGHRS, CDR2 YFSETQ. Between the trimmed V and J ends, which lost 5 bases and 0 bases, there was a span of 6 bases. Written as DNA, the CDR3 is TGCGCCAGCAGAGGGCCCTCCTACAATGAGCAGTTCTTC. Its protein product is CASRGPSYNEQFF.

This clonotype occurred a few times. V and J are TRBV15 and TRBJ1-1, with D unclear. Germline assignment: CDR1 LNHNV and CDR2 YYDKDF (reference sequence). The V end lost 1 base, the J end lost 0 bases, and 15 bases lay between the germline ends. The CDR3 consists of 17 residues. The CDR3 region has the DNA TGTGCCACCAGCAGAGGGGAGTTGAGGTGGATGAACACTGAAGCTTTCTTT. It translates to CATSRGELRWMNTEAFF.

This clonotype has ten or more counts. The rearrangement uses TRBV6-1 and TRBJ2-7; the D call may be TRBD1 or TRBD2 (5 bases each). Germline loops: CDR1 MNHNS, CDR2 SASEGT. This CDR3 is 17 amino acids long. Trimming pared 2 bases from V and 4 bases from J, leaving 21 bases between. CDR3 nucleotides: TGTGCCAGCAGTGAATGGGGGTTCGGAAATCGGTTATACGAGCAGTACTTC. Translating gives CASSEWGFGNRLYEQYF.

In its sample, this clonotype was seen many times. The chain couples TRBV18 to TRBJ2-3; 12 bases are shared with TRBD2. The trim removed 3 bases at V and 3 bases at J, leaving 13 bases unmatched. The CDR3 sequence is 19 residues long. Germline V lookup: CDR1 KGHSH, CDR2 LQKENI. The CDR3 coding sequence is TGTGCCAGCTCACCCAGACGGACTAGCGGGGCCCCACGGACAGATACGCAGTATTTT. This codes for CASSPRRTSGAPRTDTQYF.